This T cell receptor (beta chain) was sequenced for a study of control samples from healthy donors and cancer patients. Trimming left V 3 bases short and J 2 bases short, with 10 bases between. The germline V gene encodes CDR1 KGHSH and CDR2 LQKENI. The CDR3 length is 15 residues. Data came from immunoSEQ multiplex PCR; TCRdb stores just in-frame clones and leaves some out. The sample has tens of thousands of clones, more than 65% seen once. Sequenced sample: formalin-fixed, paraffin-embedded tissue. This TCR was recovered from a male donor with melanoma. The rearrangement uses TRBV18 and TRBJ2-2; tentatively, D is TRBD1 (6 bases). CDR3 DNA sequence: TGTGCCAGCTCACCCGGGACACCTAACACCGGGGAGCTGTTTTTT. This sequence encodes CASSPGTPNTGELFF.